Each of the 6 T cell receptor beta chains below was sequenced from the same sample in a study of cytomegalovirus exposure and HLA in healthy donors. The PCR was carried out with 60 Vbeta primers and 13 Jbeta primers. This table comes from immunoSEQ multiplex PCR, and its TCRdb copy is limited to in-frame clones, with some not included. The profile shows more than 95,000 clones, around 79% of them singletons. Sequenced material: PBMCs. All receptors come from a man aged 55 to 69 in good health and CMV-seropositive.

CDR3 DNA sequence: TGTGCCAGCAGTTTTCAGACAGGGAACACTGAAGCTTTCTTT. Translating it yields CASSFQTGNTEAFF. The V gene is TRBV28, the J gene TRBJ1-1; possibly TRBD1 for D (6 bases). CDR3 length: 14 amino acids. V lost 3 bases to trimming and J lost 1 base, with 9 bases between them. Germline V CDR1 and CDR2: MDHEN, SYDVKM.

The genes are TRBV5-1 and TRBJ1-2; TRBD1 aligns across 12 bases. The V and J ends lost 4 bases and 7 bases, in that order; junction bases with no gene match: 8. There are 15 residues in the CDR3. The germline V gene encodes CDR1 SGHRS and CDR2 YFSETQ. The CDR3 is CASSAPGQGALGYTF. CDR3 nucleotides: TGCGCCAGCAGCGCACCGGGACAGGGGGCGCTTGGCTACACCTTC.

The chain carries TRBV9 and TRBJ1-1; D unresolved. This CDR3 has 12 residues. The germline CDR1 and CDR2 sequences are SGDLS and YYNGEE. V was clipped by 5 bases and J by 3 bases, with 8 bases between them. CDR3 residues: CASSRGYTEAFF. CDR3 nucleotide sequence: TGTGCCAGCAGTCGGGGATACACTGAAGCTTTCTTT.

This chain uses TRBV19 with TRBJ1-3, with D perhaps matching TRBD1 (6 bases). Germline values: CDR1 LNHDA, CDR2 SQIVND (reference sequence). The CDR3 length is 15 residues. With 7 bases removed from V and 0 bases from J, the gap between germline ends came to 13 bases. CDR3 sequence (DNA): TGTGCCAGTATGCCGGGACACAGCTCTGGAAACACCATATATTTT. This encodes CASMPGHSSGNTIYF.

V usage is TRBV19 and J usage is TRBJ2-7; 7 bases align to TRBD2. The CDR3 consists of 16 residues. Germline V lookup: CDR1 LNHDA, CDR2 SQIVND (reference sequence). The V and J ends lost 0 bases and 5 bases, in that order; junction bases with no gene match: 10. CDR3 loop: CASSIDGAVGRDEQYF. DNA of the CDR3: TGTGCCAGTAGTATAGATGGGGCCGTGGGGAGGGACGAGCAGTACTTC.

This chain connects TRBV27 to TRBJ2-7; 9 bases fit TRBD1. CDR3 size: 16 residues. With V trimmed by 3 bases and J by 3 bases, 9 bases remained unmatched. Germline-derived CDR1 and CDR2 are MNHEY and SMNVEV (reference sequence). CDR3 bases: TGTGCCAGCAGTTTTATCGGGACAGGGAAAAGCTACGAGCAGTACTTC. It translates to CASSFIGTGKSYEQYF.